Here is one TCR beta chain with its context. What it binds is not known. The V end was cut by 3 bases, the J end by 2 bases, with 8 bases between. Germline V lookup: CDR1 MGHDK, CDR2 SYGVNS. The CDR3 is 13 residues long. The data originate from a study of T cell repertoires in cytomegalovirus infection. Background on the study: HLA-B-restricted CMV epitopes that are well studied were used alongside recently identified HLA-C-restricted ones. Matching HLA type and CMV infection were both indicated by public TCR beta signatures.

From the reads, TCRdb called clonotypes with MiXCR, one entry per CDR3 protein. The table lists about 310,000 distinct CDR3 sequences, 20% to 30% of them singletons. General study findings and limits: The study found HLA-C-restricted CMV-specific TCR beta clonotypes dominating the ex vivo response. Based on cumulative public TCR beta family frequency, carriers of CMV plus the relevant HLA were identified.

This chain uses TRBV25-1 with TRBJ2-7; TRBD2 might be the D (5 bases). This clonotype was sampled from a human donor in good health (CMV status not recorded). Some clones in this sample may be carry-over from other donors' samples. The sample was cultured PBMCs, taken from culture after CMV antigen stimulation. CDR3 region: CASSEEATYEQYF. CDR3 nucleotides: TGTGCCAGCAGTGAGGAGGCTACCTACGAGCAGTACTTC.